This is a list of T cell receptor beta chains from one sample in a study of blood T cell repertoires in COVID-19. Generated by immunoSEQ multiplex PCR, the TCRdb table keeps only in-frame clones and is missing some. Seen here are around 230,000 clones, over 70% observed once, and the top ten hold more than 25%. The sample comprised peripheral blood. All receptors derive from a man aged 35-49 years with acute or convalescent COVID-19. Each CDR3 is given with its conserved first and last residue. A D gene is named only where the DNA matches it firmly. Clone size, where shown, is once, few, many, or a class for clones that have expanded.

>NA|TRBV12-3/TRBV12-4|TRBD1|TRBJ1-1
TGTGCCAGCAGTCCTAGGACAGGGGCTGAAGCTTTCTTT
CASSPRTGAEAFF
>NA|TRBV5-1|TRBD2|TRBJ2-3
TGCGCCAGCAGCTGGCGGACTAGCGGAGGCACAGATACGCAGTATTTT
CASSWRTSGGTDTQYF
>few|TRBV6-5|NA|TRBJ2-7
TGTGCCAGCAGTTCCCGACGGGAGAGCCACGAGCAGTACTTC
CASSSRRESHEQYF
>once|TRBV19|NA|TRBJ2-2
TGTGCCAGTAGTGAGGCGACGAACACCGGGGAGCTGTTTTTT
CASSEATNTGELFF
>NA|TRBV15|NA|TRBJ1-2
TGTGCCACCAGCACCCTCCGGGATGGCTACACCTTC
CATSTLRDGYTF
>once|TRBV7-2|TRBD2|TRBJ2-1
TGTGCCAGCAGCTTAGAATGGATAGCGGGAGAATCAAGGTTCTTC
CASSLEWIAGESRFF
>few|TRBV9|NA|TRBJ1-1
TGTGCCAGCAGCTCCGGAGGGAGTTCCCCAACGATGAACACTGAAGCTTTCTTT
CASSSGGSSPTMNTEAFF
>NA|TRBV5-6|TRBD1|TRBJ1-5
TGTGCCAGCAGCTTTCAGGGGGCCGGGGCAAATCAGCCCCAGCATTTT
CASSFQGAGANQPQHF
>once|TRBV19|NA|TRBJ1-3
TGTGCCAGTAAACGCCACTCCACCATATATTTT
CASKRHSTIYF
>NA|TRBV19|NA|TRBJ1-1
TGTGCCAGTACCTCGGGAGGTCAAAACACTGAAGCTTTCTTT
CASTSGGQNTEAFF
>few|TRBV25-1|NA|TRBJ1-4
TGTGCCAGCAGTGAACATACAGGGAATTGGGAAAAACTGTTTTTT
CASSEHTGNWEKLFF
>NA|TRBV6-5|TRBD1|TRBJ2-3
TGTGCCAGCAGTAGGGACAGGGGGTTTGATACGCAGTATTTT
CASSRDRGFDTQYF
>NA|TRBV3-1/TRBV3-2|NA|TRBJ1-1
TGTGCCAGCAGCCACGGTGGTGATCCCCACAGCGGCTTTGAAGCTTTCTTT
CASSHGGDPHSGFEAFF
>once|TRBV10-3|NA|TRBJ1-1
TGTGCCATCAGTGAGCCTCTAAAAAAAACTGAAGCTTTCTTT
CAISEPLKKTEAFF
>NA|TRBV5-4|NA|TRBJ2-5
TGTGCCAGCAGCTATAACCAAGGGCGGAGGGAGACCCAGTACTTC
CASSYNQGRRETQYF
>once|TRBV4-1|NA|TRBJ2-5
TGCGCCAGCAGCCAAGAGGAAGGTAGCATCTCTAGAGAGACCCAGTACTTC
CASSQEEGSISRETQYF
>NA|TRBV18|NA|TRBJ2-1
TGTGCCAGCTCACCACCCGCGCGGGCGGATGGTGAGCAGTTCTTC
CASSPPARADGEQFF
>NA|TRBV7-2|TRBD1|TRBJ1-4
TGTGCCAGCAGCATCTCGATATCGGACAGGGTAGATGAAAAACTGTTTTTT
CASSISISDRVDEKLFF
>NA|TRBV5-6|TRBD1|TRBJ1-2
TGTGCCAGCAGCTCCCGACAGGGGGCCTATGGCTACACCTTC
CASSSRQGAYGYTF
>NA|TRBV19|NA|TRBJ1-2
TGTGCCAGTAGTATACTGGCAGGGGATAACTATGGCTACACCTTC
CASSILAGDNYGYTF
>NA|TRBV7-2|NA|TRBJ1-2
TGTGCCAGCAGCTTAGAATCCATTAACTATGGCTACACCTTC
CASSLESINYGYTF
>NA|TRBV27|NA|TRBJ2-7
TGTGCCAGCTCCCCCGGACGGGGTCTCACCTACGAGCAGTACTTC
CASSPGRGLTYEQYF
>NA|TRBV5-6|TRBD1|TRBJ2-5
TGTGCCAGCAGCGGACGGACAGGGACAGAGACCCAGTACTTC
CASSGRTGTETQYF
>NA|TRBV5-4|NA|TRBJ1-1
TGTGCCAGCAGCAACCAACGAGACATTGAAGCTTTCTTT
CASSNQRDIEAFF
>NA|TRBV5-1|TRBD1|TRBJ2-1
TGCGCCAGCAGCTTCCGGACAGGGACGGGGTATGAGCAGTTCTTC
CASSFRTGTGYEQFF
>NA|TRBV2|NA|TRBJ2-3
TGTGCCAGCAGTCCCTGGGCTGGCGCAGATACGCAGTATTTT
CASSPWAGADTQYF
>NA|TRBV9|NA|TRBJ2-1
TGTGCCAGCAGCGTAGCAGCCCCCGGGAGAGGGGACAATGAGCAGTTCTTC
CASSVAAPGRGDNEQFF
>NA|TRBV19|NA|TRBJ2-7
TGTGCCAGTAGTATAGTGGACACCTCCTACGAGCAGTACTTC
CASSIVDTSYEQYF
>NA|TRBV7-9|TRBD1|TRBJ1-1
TGTGCCAGCGTCGTAGGGGACAGAGGTAACGCTGAAGCTTTCTTT
CASVVGDRGNAEAFF
>NA|TRBV4-1|NA|TRBJ1-2
TGCGCCAGCAGCCGCCTGGGGGGTATGAACTATGGCTACACCTTC
CASSRLGGMNYGYTF
>NA|TRBV10-3|TRBD2|TRBJ2-3
TGTGCCATCAGGGCTAGCGGGAGCGCAGATACGCAGTATTTT
CAIRASGSADTQYF
>NA|TRBV7-9|NA|TRBJ1-4
TGTGCCAGCATTAGGGGCGGTGGTGAAAAACTGTTTTTT
CASIRGGGEKLFF
>NA|TRBV5-1|NA|TRBJ2-2
TGCGCCAGCAGCTTGGCCCAGGCCACCGGGGAGCTGTTTTTT
CASSLAQATGELFF
>NA|TRBV30|NA|TRBJ1-1
TGTGCCTGGAGTTCATCTGGGAGGCTTTTAAACACTGAAGCTTTCTTT
CAWSSSGRLLNTEAFF
>NA|TRBV5-1|NA|TRBJ2-5
TGCGCCAGCAGCAAATCAGAAATTCAAGAGACCCAGTACTTC
CASSKSEIQETQYF
>once|TRBV9|TRBD1|TRBJ1-2
TGTGCCAGCAGCGGACAGGGAAGCAACTATGGCTACACCTTC
CASSGQGSNYGYTF
>NA|TRBV3-1/TRBV3-2|TRBD2|TRBJ2-1
TGTGCCAGCAGCCAAAAGGGAGCGGGAGATTACAATGAGCAGTTCTTC
CASSQKGAGDYNEQFF
>NA|TRBV5-4|NA|TRBJ2-3
TGTGCCGGCAGCTCCCCCGGGACTCCTACAGATACGCAGTATTTT
CAGSSPGTPTDTQYF
>few|TRBV4-2|TRBD1|TRBJ1-1
TGTGCCAGCAGCGTCCCGGGACAGGGGATCGGCGCTTTCTTT
CASSVPGQGIGAFF
>NA|TRBV18|NA|TRBJ1-5
TGTGCCAGCTCACTAATAGGGGCACTCAATCAGCCCCAGCATTTT
CASSLIGALNQPQHF
>NA|TRBV28|TRBD1|TRBJ1-6
TGTGCCAGCATCCCTCAGGGGGCGACCTCAACCCTCCACTTT
CASIPQGATSTLHF
>few|TRBV7-8|TRBD2|TRBJ2-3
TGTGCCAGCAGCCGAAGACCGAGCGGGAAGAGGTCAGATACGCAGTATTTT
CASSRRPSGKRSDTQYF
>NA|TRBV25-1|NA|TRBJ2-2
TGTGCCAGCAGTGAATGGGGCGGGAACACCGGGGAGCTGTTTTTT
CASSEWGGNTGELFF
>NA|TRBV5-5|NA|TRBJ1-4
TGTGCCAGCAGCTTGGCCATGGGGGGAGCGGAAAAACTGTTTTTT
CASSLAMGGAEKLFF
>NA|TRBV25-1|NA|TRBJ2-7
TGTGCCAGCAGTGAAGACCACGGGGGCGAGCAGTACTTC
CASSEDHGGEQYF
>NA|TRBV3-1/TRBV3-2|TRBD2|TRBJ2-3
TGTGCCAGCAGCCAGTCGTTAGCGGGAGCTCGGACAGATACGCAGTATTTT
CASSQSLAGARTDTQYF
>NA|TRBV29-1|TRBD2|TRBJ2-1
TGCAGCGTTTGGGCGGGGGATTACAATGAGCAGTTCTTC
CSVWAGDYNEQFF
>few|TRBV3-1/TRBV3-2|TRBD2|TRBJ2-1
TGTGCCAGCAGCCAGATGGGACTAGCGGGAAACAATGAGCAGTTCTTC
CASSQMGLAGNNEQFF
>once|TRBV5-1|NA|TRBJ2-3
TGCGCCAGCAGCCCGCGGGACAGTGATACGCAGTATTTT
CASSPRDSDTQYF
>NA|TRBV5-1|TRBD1|TRBJ1-4
TGCGCCAGCAGGCCCGGGACAGGGTACACTAATGAAAAACTGTTTTTT
CASRPGTGYTNEKLFF
>NA|TRBV9|TRBD2|TRBJ2-5
TGTGCCAGCGGAGCGGGAGAGGGAGAGACCCAGTACTTC
CASGAGEGETQYF
>NA|TRBV9|NA|TRBJ1-1
TGTGCCAGCAGCGTAGTCCCGGGACACAAGAACACTGAAGCTTTCTTT
CASSVVPGHKNTEAFF
>NA|TRBV6-1|NA|TRBJ1-2
TGTGCCAGCAGTGAAGGCCGGGATAACTATGGCTACACCTTC
CASSEGRDNYGYTF
>few|TRBV19|TRBD2|TRBJ2-5
TGTGCCAGTAGTATACGGCTAGCGGGAGGGCATTGGCAAGAGACCCAGTACTTC
CASSIRLAGGHWQETQYF
>NA|TRBV18|TRBD2|TRBJ2-1
TGTGCCAGCTCACCCCCCGGGACTAGCGCTTACAATGAGCAGTTCTTC
CASSPPGTSAYNEQFF